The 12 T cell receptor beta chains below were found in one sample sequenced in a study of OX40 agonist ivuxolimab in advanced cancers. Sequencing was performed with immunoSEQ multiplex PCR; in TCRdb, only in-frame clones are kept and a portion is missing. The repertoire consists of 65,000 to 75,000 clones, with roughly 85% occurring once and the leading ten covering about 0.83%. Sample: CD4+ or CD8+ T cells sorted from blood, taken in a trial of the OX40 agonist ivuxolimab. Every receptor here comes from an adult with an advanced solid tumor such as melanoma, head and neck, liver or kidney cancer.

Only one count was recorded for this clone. The CDR3 region has the DNA TGCGCCAGCAGCCAATATTGGACTAGCGGGGGCTCCTACAATGAGCAGTTCTTC. It encodes CASSQYWTSGGSYNEQFF. This chain connects TRBV4-3 to TRBJ2-1; 13 bases are shared with TRBD2. Germline assignment: CDR1 LGHNA and CDR2 YSLEER. J was trimmed by 0 bases and V by 2 bases; bases with no gene match: 4. The CDR3 contains 18 residues.

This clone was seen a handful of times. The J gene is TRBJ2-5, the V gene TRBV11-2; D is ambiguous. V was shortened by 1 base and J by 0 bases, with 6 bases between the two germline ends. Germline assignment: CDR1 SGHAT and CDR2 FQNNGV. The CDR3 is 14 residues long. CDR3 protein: CASSLGLYQETQYF. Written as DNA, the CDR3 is TGTGCCAGCAGCTTAGGGCTATACCAAGAGACCCAGTACTTC. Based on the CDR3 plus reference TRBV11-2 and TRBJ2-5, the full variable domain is EAGVAQSPRYKIIEKRQSVAFWCNPISGHATLYWYQQILGQGPKLLIQFQNNGVVDDSQLPKDRFSAERLKGVDSTLKIQPAKLEDSAVYLCASSLGLYQETQYFGPGTRLLVL.

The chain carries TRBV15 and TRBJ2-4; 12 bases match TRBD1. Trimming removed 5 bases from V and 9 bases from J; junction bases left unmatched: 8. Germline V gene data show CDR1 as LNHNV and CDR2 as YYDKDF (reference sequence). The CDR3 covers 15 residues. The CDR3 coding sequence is TGTGCCACCAGCCGCGGGACAGGGGGCGATATCATTCAGTACTTC. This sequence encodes CATSRGTGGDIIQYF. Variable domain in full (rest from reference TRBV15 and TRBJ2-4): DAMVIQNPRYQVTQFGKPVTLSCSQTLNHNVMYWYQQKSSQAPKLLFHYYDKDFNNEADTPDNFQSRRPNTSFCFLDIRSPGLGDTAMYLCATSRGTGGDIIQYFGAGTRLSVL.

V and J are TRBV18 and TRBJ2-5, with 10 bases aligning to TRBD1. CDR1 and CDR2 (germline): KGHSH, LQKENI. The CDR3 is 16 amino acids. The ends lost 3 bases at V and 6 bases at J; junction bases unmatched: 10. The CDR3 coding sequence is TGTGCCAGCTCACCGCCCTCCGGACAGGGGGAAAAGACCCAGTACTTC. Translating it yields CASSPPSGQGEKTQYF.

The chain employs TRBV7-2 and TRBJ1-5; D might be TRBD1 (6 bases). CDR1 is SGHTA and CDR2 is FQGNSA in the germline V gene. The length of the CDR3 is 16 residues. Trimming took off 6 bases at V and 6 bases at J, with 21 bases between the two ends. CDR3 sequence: CASRPVGGGGGQPQHF. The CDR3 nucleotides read TGTGCCAGCAGACCGGTGGGCGGGGGCGGTGGTCAGCCCCAGCATTTT.

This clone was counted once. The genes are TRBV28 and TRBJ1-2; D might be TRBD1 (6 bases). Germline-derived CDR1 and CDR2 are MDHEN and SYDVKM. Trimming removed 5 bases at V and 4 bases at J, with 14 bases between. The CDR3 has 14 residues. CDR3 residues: CASSLQGLSYGYTF. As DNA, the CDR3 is TGTGCCAGCAGTCTACAGGGCCTTAGCTATGGCTACACCTTC.

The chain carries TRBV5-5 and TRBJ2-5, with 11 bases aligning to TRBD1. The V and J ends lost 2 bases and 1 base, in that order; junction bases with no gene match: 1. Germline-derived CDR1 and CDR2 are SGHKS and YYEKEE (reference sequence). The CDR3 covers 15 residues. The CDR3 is CASSFGTGGQETQYF. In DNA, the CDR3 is TGTGCCAGCAGCTTTGGGACAGGGGGCCAAGAGACCCAGTACTTC.

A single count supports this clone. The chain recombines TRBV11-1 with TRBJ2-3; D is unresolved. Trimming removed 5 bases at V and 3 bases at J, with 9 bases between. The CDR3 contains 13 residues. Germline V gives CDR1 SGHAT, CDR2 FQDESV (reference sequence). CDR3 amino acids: CASSTDGTDTQYF. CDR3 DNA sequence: TGTGCCAGCAGCACTGACGGAACAGATACGCAGTATTTT.

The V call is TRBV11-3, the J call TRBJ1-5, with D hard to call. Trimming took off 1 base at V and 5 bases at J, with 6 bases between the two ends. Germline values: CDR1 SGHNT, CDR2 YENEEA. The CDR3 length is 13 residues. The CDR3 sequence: CASSLGEDQPQHF. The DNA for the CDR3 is TGTGCCAGCAGCTTAGGTGAAGATCAGCCCCAGCATTTT.

CDR3 nucleotide sequence: TGTGCCAGCAGTACCCCGGGGACAGGGGTTGGCTATGGCTACACCTTC. It encodes CASSTPGTGVGYGYTF. The gene calls are TRBV28 and TRBJ1-2; 10 nucleotides match TRBD1. Germline V gene sequence: CDR1 MDHEN, CDR2 SYDVKM. Trimming cost V 5 bases and J 4 bases; bases outside gene matches: 10. The CDR3 has 16 residues.

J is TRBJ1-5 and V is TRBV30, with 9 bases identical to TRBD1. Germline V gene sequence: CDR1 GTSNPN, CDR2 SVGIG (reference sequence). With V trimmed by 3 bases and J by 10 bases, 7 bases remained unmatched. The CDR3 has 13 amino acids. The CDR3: CAWRGQGQGPQHF. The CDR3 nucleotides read TGTGCCTGGAGAGGACAGGGGCAGGGACCCCAGCATTTT.

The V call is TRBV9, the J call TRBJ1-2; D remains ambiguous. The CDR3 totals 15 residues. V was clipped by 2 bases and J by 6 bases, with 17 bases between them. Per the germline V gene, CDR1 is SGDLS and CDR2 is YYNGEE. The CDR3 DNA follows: TGTGCCAGCAGCGTCCACTACTCAAACCGAAATGGCTACACCTTC. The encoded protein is CASSVHYSNRNGYTF. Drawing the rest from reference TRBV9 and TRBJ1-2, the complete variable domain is DSGVTQTPKHLITATGQRVTLRCSPRSGDLSVYWYQQSLDQGLQFLIQYYNGEERAKGNILERFSAQQFPDLHSELNLSSLELGDSALYFCASSVHYSNRNGYTFGSGTRLTVV.